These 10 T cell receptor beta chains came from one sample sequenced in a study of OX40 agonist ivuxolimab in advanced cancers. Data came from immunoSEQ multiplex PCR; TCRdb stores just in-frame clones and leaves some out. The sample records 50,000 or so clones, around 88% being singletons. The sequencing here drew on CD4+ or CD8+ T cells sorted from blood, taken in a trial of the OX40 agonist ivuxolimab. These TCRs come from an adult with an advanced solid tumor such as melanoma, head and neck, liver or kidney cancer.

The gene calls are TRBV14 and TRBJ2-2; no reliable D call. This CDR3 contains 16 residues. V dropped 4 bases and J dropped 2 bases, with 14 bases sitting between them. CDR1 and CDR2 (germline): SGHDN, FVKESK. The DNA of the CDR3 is TGTGCCAGCAGCCCCTCAATGAGGCCCAACACCGGGGAGCTGTTTTTT. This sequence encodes CASSPSMRPNTGELFF.

CDR3 bases: TGCAGCGTTACGTCAGGGTGGACCGGGGAGCTGTTTTTT. Its protein product is CSVTSGWTGELFF. This chain uses TRBV29-1 with TRBJ2-2, with D tentatively TRBD1 (5 bases). V was pared by 5 bases and J by 5 bases, with 12 bases between. The CDR3 loop spans 13 amino acids. CDR1 and CDR2 (germline): SQVTM, ANQGSEA.

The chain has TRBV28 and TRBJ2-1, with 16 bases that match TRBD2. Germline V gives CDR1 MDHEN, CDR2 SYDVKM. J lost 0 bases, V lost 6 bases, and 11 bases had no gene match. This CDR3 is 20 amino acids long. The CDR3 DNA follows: TGTGCCAGCAGACCTACCGGGACTAGCGGGAGGGCCCGCTCCTACAATGAGCAGTTCTTC. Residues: CASRPTGTSGRARSYNEQFF.

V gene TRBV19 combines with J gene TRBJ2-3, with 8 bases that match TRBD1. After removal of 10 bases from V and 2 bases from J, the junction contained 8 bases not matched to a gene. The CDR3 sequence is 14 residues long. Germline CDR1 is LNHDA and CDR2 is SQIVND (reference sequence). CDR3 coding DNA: TGTGCCACCGGACAGGGTCACTCCACAGATACGCAGTATTTT. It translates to CATGQGHSTDTQYF.

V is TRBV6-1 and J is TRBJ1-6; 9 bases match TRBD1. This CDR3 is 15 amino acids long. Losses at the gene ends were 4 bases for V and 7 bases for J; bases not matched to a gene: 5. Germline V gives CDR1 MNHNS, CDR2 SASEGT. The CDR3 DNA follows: TGTGCCAGCAGTGTCACCGGGACAGGGAATTCACCCCTCCACTTT. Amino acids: CASSVTGTGNSPLHF.

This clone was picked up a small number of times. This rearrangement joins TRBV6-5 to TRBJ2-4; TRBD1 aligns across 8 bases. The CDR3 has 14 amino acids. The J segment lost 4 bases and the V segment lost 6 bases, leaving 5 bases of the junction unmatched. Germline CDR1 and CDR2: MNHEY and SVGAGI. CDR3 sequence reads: CASRPGQVKNIQYF. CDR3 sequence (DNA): TGTGCCAGCAGACCGGGACAGGTGAAAAACATTCAGTACTTC.

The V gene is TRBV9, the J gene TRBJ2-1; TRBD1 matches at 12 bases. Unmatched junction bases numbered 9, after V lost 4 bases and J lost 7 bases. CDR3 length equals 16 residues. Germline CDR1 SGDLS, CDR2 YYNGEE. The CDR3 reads CASSPNPGQGANEQFF. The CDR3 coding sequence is TGTGCCAGCAGCCCGAACCCGGGACAGGGGGCAAATGAGCAGTTCTTC. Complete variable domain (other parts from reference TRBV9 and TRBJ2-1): DSGVTQTPKHLITATGQRVTLRCSPRSGDLSVYWYQQSLDQGLQFLIQYYNGEERAKGNILERFSAQQFPDLHSELNLSSLELGDSALYFCASSPNPGQGANEQFFGPGTRLTVL.

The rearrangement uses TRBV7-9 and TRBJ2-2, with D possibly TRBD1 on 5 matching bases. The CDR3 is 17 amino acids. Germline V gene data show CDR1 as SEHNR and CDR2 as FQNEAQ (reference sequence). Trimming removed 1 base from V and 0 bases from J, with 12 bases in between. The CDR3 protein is CASSLVFSRANTGELFF. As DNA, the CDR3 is TGTGCCAGCAGCTTAGTGTTCTCCAGGGCGAACACCGGGGAGCTGTTTTTT.

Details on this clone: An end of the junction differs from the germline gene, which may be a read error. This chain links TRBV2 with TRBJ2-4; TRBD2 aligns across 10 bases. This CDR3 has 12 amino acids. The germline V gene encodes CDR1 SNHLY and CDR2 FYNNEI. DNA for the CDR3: TGTGCCAGCAGTGAATTGGCTAGCGGGAGAGGATTC. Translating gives CASSELASGRGF.

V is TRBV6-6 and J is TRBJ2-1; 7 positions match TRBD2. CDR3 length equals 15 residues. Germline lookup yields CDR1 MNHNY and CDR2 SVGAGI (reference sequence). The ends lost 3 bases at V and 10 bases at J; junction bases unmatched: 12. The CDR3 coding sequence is TGTGCCAGCAGTTATAGCGGGTCCGGCGAAAAGGAGCAGTTCTTC. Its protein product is CASSYSGSGEKEQFF.